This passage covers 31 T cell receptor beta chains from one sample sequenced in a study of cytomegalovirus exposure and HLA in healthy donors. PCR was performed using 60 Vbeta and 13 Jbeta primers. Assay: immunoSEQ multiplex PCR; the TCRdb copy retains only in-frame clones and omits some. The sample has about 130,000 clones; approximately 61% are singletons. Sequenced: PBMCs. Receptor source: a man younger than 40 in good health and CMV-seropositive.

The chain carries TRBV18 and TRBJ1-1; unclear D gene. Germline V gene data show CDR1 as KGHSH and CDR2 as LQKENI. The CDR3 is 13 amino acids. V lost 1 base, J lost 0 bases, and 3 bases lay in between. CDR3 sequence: CASSPQLNTEAFF. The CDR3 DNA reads TGTGCCAGCTCACCACAGCTGAACACTGAAGCTTTCTTT.

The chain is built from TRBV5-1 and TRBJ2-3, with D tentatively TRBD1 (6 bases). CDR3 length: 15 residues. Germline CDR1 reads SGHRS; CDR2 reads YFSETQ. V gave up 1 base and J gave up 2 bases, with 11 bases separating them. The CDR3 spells CASSLNRADTDTQYF. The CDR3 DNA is TGCGCCAGCAGCTTGAACAGGGCGGACACAGATACGCAGTATTTT.

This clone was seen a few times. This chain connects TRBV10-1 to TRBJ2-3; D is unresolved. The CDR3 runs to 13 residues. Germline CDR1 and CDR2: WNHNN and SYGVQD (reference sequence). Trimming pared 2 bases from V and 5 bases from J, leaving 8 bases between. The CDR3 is CASSEGRIDTQYF. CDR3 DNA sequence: TGCGCCAGCAGTGAGGGCCGTATAGATACGCAGTATTTT.

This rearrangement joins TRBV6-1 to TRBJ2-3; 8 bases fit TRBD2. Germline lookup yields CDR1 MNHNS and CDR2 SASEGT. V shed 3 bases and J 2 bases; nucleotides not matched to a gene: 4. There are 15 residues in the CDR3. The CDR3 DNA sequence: TGTGCCAGCAGTGAGGTGCGGGAGGCCACAGATACGCAGTATTTT. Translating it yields CASSEVREATDTQYF.

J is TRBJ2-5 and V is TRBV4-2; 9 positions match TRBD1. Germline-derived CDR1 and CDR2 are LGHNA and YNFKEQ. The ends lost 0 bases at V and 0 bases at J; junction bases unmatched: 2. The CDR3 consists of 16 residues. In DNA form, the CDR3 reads TGTGCCAGCAGCCAAGATTGGACAGGGGACCAAGAGACCCAGTACTTC. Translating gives CASSQDWTGDQETQYF.

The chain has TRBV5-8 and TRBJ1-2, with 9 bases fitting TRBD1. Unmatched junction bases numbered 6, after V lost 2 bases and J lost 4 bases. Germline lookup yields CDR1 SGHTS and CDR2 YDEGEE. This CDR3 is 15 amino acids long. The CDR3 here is CASSFPGQGLYGYTF. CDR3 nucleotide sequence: TGTGCCAGCAGCTTTCCGGGACAGGGCCTCTATGGCTACACCTTC.

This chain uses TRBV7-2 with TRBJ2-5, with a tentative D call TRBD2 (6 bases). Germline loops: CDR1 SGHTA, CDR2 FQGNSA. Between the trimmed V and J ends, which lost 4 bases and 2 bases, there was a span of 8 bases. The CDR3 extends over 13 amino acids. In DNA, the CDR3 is TGTGCCAGCAGCTCGGGAGAACAAGAGACCCAGTACTTC. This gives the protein CASSSGEQETQYF.

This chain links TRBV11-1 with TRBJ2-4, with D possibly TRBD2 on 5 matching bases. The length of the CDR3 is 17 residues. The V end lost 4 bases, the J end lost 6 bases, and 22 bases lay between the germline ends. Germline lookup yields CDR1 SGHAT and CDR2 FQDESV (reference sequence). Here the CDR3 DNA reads TGTGCCAGCAGCTCCCCCGGGGTTACGGGCGGAGGAAACATTCAGTACTTC. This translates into CASSSPGVTGGGNIQYF. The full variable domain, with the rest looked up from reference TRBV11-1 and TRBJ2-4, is EAEVAQSPRYKITEKSQAVAFWCDPISGHATLYWYRQILGQGPELLVQFQDESVVDDSQLPKDRFSAERLKGVDSTLKIQPAELGDSAMYLCASSSPGVTGGGNIQYFGAGTRLSVL.

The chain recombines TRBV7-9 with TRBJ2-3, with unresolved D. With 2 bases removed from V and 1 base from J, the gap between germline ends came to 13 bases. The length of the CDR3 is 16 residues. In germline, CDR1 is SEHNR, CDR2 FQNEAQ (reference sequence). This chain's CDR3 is CASSLLLGSGTDTQYF. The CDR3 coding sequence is TGTGCCAGCAGCTTACTGCTAGGTTCAGGCACAGATACGCAGTATTTT.

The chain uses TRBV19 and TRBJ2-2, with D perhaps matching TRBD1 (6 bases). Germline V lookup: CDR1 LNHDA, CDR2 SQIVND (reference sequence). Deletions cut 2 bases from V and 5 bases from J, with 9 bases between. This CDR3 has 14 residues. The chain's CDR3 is CASSISQGTGELFF. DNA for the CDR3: TGTGCCAGTAGTATAAGTCAGGGGACCGGGGAGCTGTTTTTT.

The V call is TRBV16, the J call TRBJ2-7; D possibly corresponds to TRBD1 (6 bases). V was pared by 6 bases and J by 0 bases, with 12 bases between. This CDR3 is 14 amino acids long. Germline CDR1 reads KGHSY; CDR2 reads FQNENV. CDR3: CASRHTGSSYEQYF. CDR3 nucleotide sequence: TGTGCCAGCAGACATACAGGGAGCTCCTACGAGCAGTACTTC.

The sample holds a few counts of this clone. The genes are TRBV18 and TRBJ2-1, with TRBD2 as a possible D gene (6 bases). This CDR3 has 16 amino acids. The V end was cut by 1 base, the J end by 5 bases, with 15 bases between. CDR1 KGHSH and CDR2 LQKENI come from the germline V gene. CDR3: CASSPLFTGVHNEQFF. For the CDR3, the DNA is TGTGCCAGCTCACCACTTTTCACGGGAGTACACAATGAGCAGTTCTTC. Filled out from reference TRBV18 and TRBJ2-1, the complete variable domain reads NAGVMQNPRHLVRRRGQEARLRCSPMKGHSHVYWYRQLPEEGLKFMVYLQKENIIDESGMPKERFSAEFPKEGPSILRIQQVVRGDSAAYFCASSPLFTGVHNEQFFGPGTRLTVL.

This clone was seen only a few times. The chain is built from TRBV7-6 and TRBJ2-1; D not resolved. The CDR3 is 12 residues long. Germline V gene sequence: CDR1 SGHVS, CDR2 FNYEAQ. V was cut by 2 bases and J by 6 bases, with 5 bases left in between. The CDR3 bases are TGTGCCAGCAGCTTATATTCCAATGAGCAGTTCTTC. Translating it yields CASSLYSNEQFF.

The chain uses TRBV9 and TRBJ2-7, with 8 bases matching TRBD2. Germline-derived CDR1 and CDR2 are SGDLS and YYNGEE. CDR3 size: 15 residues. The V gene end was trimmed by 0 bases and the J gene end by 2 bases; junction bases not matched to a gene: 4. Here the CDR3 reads CASSVAGGNAYEQYF. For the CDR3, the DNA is TGTGCCAGCAGCGTAGCGGGGGGGAATGCCTACGAGCAGTACTTC.

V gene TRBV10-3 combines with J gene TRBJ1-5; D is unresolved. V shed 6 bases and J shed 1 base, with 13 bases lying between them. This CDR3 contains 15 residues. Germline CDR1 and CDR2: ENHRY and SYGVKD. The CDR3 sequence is CAISPRRASNQPQHF. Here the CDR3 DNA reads TGTGCCATCAGCCCCCGCCGTGCGAGCAATCAGCCCCAGCATTTT.

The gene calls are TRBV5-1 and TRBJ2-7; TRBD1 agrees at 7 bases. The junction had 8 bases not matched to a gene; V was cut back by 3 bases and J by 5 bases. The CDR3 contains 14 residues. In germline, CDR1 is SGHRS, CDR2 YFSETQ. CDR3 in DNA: TGCGCCAGCAGCTCGGGGACAGTAAAGGACGAGCAGTACTTC. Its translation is CASSSGTVKDEQYF.

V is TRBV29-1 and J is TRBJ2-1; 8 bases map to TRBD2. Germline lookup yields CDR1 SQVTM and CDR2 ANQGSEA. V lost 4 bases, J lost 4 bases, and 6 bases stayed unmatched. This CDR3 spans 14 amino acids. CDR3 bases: TGCAGCGTTGCGACGGCGGGGGGATACAATGAGCAGTTCTTC. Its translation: CSVATAGGYNEQFF.

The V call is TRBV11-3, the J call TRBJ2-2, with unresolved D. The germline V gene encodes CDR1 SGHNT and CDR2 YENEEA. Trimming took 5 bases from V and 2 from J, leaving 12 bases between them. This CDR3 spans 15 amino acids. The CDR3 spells CASSRDQVNTGELFF. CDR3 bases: TGTGCCAGCAGCAGAGACCAGGTTAACACCGGGGAGCTGTTTTTT.

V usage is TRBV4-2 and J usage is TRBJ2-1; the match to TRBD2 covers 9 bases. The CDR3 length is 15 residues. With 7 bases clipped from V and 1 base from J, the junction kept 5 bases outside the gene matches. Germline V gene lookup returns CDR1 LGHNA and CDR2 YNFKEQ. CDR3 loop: CASNPSGNSYNEQFF. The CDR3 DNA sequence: TGTGCCAGCAACCCTAGCGGGAATTCCTACAATGAGCAGTTCTTC.

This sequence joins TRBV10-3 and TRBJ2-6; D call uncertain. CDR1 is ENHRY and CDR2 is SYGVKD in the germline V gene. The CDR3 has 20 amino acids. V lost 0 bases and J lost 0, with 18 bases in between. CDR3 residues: CAISESSLIITSSGANVLTF. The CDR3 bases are TGTGCCATCAGTGAGTCGAGTTTAATTATAACGAGCTCTGGGGCCAACGTCCTGACTTTC.

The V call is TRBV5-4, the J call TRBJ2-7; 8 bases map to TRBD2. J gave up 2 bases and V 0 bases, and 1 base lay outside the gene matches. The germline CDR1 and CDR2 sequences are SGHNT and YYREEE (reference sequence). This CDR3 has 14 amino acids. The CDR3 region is CASSLAGGTYEQYF. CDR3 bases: TGTGCCAGCAGCTTGGCGGGAGGGACCTACGAGCAGTACTTC.

The CDR3 is CASSDLPPGQARTEAFF. CDR3 bases: TGTGCCAGCAGTGATCTCCCTCCGGGACAGGCAAGAACTGAAGCTTTCTTT. This sequence joins TRBV25-1 and TRBJ1-1, with 8 bases that match TRBD1. Germline V gene lookup returns CDR1 MGHDK and CDR2 SYGVNS. The CDR3 sequence is 17 residues long. Trimming removed 3 bases from V and 5 bases from J; junction bases left unmatched: 14.

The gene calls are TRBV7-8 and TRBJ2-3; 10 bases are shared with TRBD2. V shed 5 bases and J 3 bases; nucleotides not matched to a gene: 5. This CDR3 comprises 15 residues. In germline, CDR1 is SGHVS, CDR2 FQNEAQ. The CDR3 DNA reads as TGTGCCAGCAGCCTGTTAGCGGGAGGAACAGATACGCAGTATTTT. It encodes CASSLLAGGTDTQYF.

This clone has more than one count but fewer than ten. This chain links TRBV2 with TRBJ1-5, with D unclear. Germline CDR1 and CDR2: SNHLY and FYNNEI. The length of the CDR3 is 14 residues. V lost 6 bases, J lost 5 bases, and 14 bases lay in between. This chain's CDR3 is CASSGPGRHQPQHF. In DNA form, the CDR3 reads TGTGCCAGCAGCGGGCCGGGGAGACATCAGCCCCAGCATTTT.

DNA for the CDR3: TGTGCCAGCAGCTTGGACAGGGGGGTTCTCTACGAGCAGTACTTC. Translated: CASSLDRGVLYEQYF. The chain employs TRBV7-9 and TRBJ2-5; 10 positions agree with TRBD1. The J call is in doubt because the DNA end fits TRBJ2-7 better. The V gene's germline CDR1 is SEHNR and CDR2 FQNEAQ (reference sequence). The CDR3 length is 15 residues.

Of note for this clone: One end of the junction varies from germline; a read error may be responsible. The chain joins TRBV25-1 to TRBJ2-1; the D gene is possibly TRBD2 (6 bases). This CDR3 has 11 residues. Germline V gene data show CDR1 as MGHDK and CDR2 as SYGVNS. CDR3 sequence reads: CASSEAGSVLF. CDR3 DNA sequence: TGTGCCAGCAGTGAAGCCGGGAGCGTGCTCTTC.

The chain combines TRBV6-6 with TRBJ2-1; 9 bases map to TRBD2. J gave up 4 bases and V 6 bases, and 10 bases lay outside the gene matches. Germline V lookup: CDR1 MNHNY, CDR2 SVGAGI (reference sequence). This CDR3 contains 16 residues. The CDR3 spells CASSSRTSEEYNEQFF. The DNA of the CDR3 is TGTGCCAGCAGCTCTAGGACTAGCGAAGAGTACAATGAGCAGTTCTTC.

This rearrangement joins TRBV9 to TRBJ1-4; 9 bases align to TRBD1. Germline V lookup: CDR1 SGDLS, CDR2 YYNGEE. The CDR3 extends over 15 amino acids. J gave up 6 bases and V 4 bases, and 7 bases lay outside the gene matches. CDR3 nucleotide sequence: TGTGCCAGCAGCTTCTCAGGGACAGGGTATGAAAAACTGTTTTTT. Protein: CASSFSGTGYEKLFF.

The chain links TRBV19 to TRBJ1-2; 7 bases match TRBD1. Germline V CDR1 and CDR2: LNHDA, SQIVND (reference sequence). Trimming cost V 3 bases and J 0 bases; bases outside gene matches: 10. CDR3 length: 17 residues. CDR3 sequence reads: CASSIEMRQGANYGYTF. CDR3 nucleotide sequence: TGTGCCAGTAGTATTGAAATGAGGCAGGGGGCTAACTATGGCTACACCTTC. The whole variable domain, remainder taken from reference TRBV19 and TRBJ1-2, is DGGITQSPKYLFRKEGQNVTLSCEQNLNHDAMYWYRQDPGQGLRLIYYSQIVNDFQKGDIAEGYSVSREKKESFPLTVTSAQKNPTAFYLCASSIEMRQGANYGYTFGSGTRLTVV.

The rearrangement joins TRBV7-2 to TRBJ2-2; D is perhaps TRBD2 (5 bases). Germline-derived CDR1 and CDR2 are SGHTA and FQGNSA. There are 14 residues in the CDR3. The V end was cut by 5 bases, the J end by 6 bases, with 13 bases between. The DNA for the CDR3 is TGTGCCAGCAGCAAAGGGAGTTGGGCCGGGGAGCTGTTTTTT. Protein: CASSKGSWAGELFF.

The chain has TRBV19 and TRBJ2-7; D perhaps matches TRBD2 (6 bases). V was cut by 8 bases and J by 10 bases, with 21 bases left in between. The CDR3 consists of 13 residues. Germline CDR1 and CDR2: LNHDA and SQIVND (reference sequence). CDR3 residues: CASGSGTPMPQYF. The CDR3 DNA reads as TGTGCCAGTGGCTCCGGGACTCCTATGCCACAGTACTTC.